The present TCR beta chain was sequenced within a study of spatial heterogeneity in lung cancer. This clonotype was observed at least ten times. Its antigen is as yet unknown. The CDR3 contains 16 residues. V shed 8 bases, J shed 1 base, and the junction held 12 bases outside the gene matches. Germline-derived CDR1 and CDR2 are LGHDT and YNNKEL (reference sequence). Findings of the study overall: Intratumoral expanded alpha and beta TCR counts were found to track tumor mutation counts. Ubiquitous expanded TCR counts tracked ubiquitous nonsynonymous mutations; regional expanded TCR counts tracked regional nonsynonymous mutations.

As to time point: sample taken at primary tumor resection. TCRdb ran MiXCR on the 5' RACE reads and lists one entry per CDR3 protein. The sample has 9,000 to 10,000 distinct CDR3 sequences, roughly 5.5% seen once. The receptor was isolated from a female donor with early-stage non-small cell lung cancer. The source was lung tumor tissue, collected at surgery. The chain employs TRBV3-1 and TRBJ2-5; 8 bases agree with TRBD2. CDR3 nucleotides: TGTGCCAGCCGAACCGCGGGGGGAGGGGGCCAAGAGACCCAGTACTTC. It translates to CASRTAGGGGQETQYF.